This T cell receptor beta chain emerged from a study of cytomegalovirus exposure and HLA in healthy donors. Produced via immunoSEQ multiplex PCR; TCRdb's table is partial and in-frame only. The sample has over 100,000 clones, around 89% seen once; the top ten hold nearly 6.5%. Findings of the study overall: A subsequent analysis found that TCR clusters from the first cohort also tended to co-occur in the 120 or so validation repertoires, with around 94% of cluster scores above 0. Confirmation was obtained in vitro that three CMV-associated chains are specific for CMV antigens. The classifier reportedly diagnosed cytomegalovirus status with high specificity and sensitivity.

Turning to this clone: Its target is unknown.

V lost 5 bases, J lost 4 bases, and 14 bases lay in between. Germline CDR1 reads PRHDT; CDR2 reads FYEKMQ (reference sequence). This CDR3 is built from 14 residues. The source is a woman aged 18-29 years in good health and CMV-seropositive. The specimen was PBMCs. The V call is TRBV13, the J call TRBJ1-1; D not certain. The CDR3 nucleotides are TGTGCCAGCAGCGTCAGTCCTCGCGGCACTGAAGCTTTCTTT. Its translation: CASSVSPRGTEAFF.